This T cell receptor beta chain was recovered during a study of shared clonotypes between healthy human individuals. Study-wide findings and caveats: An anticipated effect of sequencing depth on clonotype sharing among donors was recognized.

As for this clone: Its antigen is as yet unknown.

Trimming took 7 bases from V and 7 from J, leaving 22 bases between them. CDR1 MNHEY and CDR2 SVGAGI come from the germline V gene. The CDR3 runs to 15 residues. Here immunoSEQ multiplex PCR was the method, and the copy in TCRdb shows in-frame clones only, minus some. Among about half a million clones listed, roughly three quarters were seen once. Donors were healthy HIV-negative adults without recent acute infections or vaccinations. Sequenced: PBMCs. The receptor was derived from a woman in her forties in good health. Some clones in this sample may be carry-over from other donors' samples. The rearrangement uses TRBV6-5 and TRBJ1-2; a possible D gene is TRBD1 (5 bases). CDR3 residues: CASIKTGTEGSGYTF. The CDR3 bases are TGTGCCAGCATCAAAACCGGGACCGAGGGCTCTGGCTACACCTTC.